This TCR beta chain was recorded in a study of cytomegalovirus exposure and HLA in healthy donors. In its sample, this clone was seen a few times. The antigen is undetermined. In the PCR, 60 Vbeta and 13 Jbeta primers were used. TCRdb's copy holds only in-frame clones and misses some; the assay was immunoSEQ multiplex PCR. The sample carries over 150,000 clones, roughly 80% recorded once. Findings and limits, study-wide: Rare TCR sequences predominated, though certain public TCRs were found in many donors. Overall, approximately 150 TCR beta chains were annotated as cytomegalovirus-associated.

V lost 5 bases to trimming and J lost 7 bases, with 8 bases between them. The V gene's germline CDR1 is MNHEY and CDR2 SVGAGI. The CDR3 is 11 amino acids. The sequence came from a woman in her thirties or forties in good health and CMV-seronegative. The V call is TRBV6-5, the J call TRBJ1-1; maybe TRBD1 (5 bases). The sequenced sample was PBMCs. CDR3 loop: CASSKRGEAFF. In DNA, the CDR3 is TGTGCCAGCAGTAAAAGGGGTGAAGCTTTCTTT.